This T cell receptor beta chain comes out of a study of beta chain features in type 1 diabetes. General study findings and limits: High TCR expression in some cells could lead to their over-representation in cDNA sequencing. Among patients with Type 1 diabetes, TCRB CDR3s were moderately but significantly shorter in every one of the four CD4+ subsets.

V shed 0 bases and J shed 5 bases, with 7 bases lying between them. CDR3 size: 13 residues. Germline CDR1 and CDR2: KGHSH and LQKENI. The study reverse transcribed the entire isolated RNA, so it sequenced expressed TCRB transcripts. Some clones are missing from TCRdb's copy, which holds only in-frame ones; the method was immunoSEQ multiplex PCR. The sample records 400,000 to 550,000 clones, roughly 10% being singletons. One heparinised draw, averaging about 116 mL, was taken per donor. This clone occurred a few times. The antigen remains undetermined. What was sequenced was naive CD4+ T cells from blood. The clonotype originates from a young woman in good health. The genes are TRBV18 and TRBJ2-5, with D unclear. CDR3 in amino acids: CASSPPRRETQYF. The CDR3 DNA reads TGTGCCAGCTCACCACCCAGGCGTGAGACCCAGTACTTC.